The TCR beta chain under discussion was sequenced for a study of patients and donors after allogeneic stem cell transplantation. CDR1 and CDR2 from the germline V gene are SGHRS and YFSETQ. V lost 0 bases and J lost 4, with 10 bases in between. The CDR3 sequence is 14 residues long. This clonotype has ten or more counts. Each CDR3 protein is one row after TCRdb ran MiXCR on the RT-PCR reads. The sample has over 400,000 distinct CDR3 sequences, 16% seen once; the top ten hold 6% to 8%. The source of this sequence is a human donor who was either an allogeneic HSCT recipient or a stem cell or donor lymphocyte infusion donor (not recorded which). It is not recorded whose cells these are; they may come from a transplant donor. Sample: blood, either unsorted or a sorted T cell fraction (not recorded which). The V gene is TRBV5-1, the J gene TRBJ2-5; maybe TRBD2 (5 bases). CDR3 nucleotide sequence: TGCGCCAGCAGCTTGGGAGGGAGTAGAGAGACCCAGTACTTC. Protein sequence: CASSLGGSRETQYF.